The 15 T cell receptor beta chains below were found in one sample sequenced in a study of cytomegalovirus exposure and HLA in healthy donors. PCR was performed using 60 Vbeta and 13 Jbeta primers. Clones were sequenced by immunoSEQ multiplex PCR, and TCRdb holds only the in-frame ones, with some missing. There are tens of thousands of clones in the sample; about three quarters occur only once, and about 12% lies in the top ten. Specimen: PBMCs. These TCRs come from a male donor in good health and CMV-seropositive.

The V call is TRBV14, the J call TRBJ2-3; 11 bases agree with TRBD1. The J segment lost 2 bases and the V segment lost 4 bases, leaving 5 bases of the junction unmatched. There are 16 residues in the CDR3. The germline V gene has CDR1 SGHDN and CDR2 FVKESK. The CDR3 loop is CASSLGTGGLTDTQYF. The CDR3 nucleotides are TGTGCCAGCAGCCTGGGGACAGGGGGGCTCACAGATACGCAGTATTTT.

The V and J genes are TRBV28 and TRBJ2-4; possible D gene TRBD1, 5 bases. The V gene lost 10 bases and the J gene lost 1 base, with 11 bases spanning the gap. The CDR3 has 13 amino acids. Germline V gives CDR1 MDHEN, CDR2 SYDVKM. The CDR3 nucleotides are TGTGCCATTCGCAGGGTGGCCAAAAACATTCAGTACTTC. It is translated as CAIRRVAKNIQYF.

The CDR3 protein is CASRLQGRGRVDEQFF. The CDR3, as DNA: TGTGCCAGCAGGTTACAGGGCCGGGGGAGGGTCGATGAGCAGTTCTTC. This chain uses TRBV7-8 with TRBJ2-1; tentatively, D is TRBD2 (7 bases). Germline CDR1 and CDR2: SGHVS and FQNEAQ. Trimming pared 6 bases from V and 8 bases from J, leaving 23 bases between. This CDR3 spans 16 amino acids.

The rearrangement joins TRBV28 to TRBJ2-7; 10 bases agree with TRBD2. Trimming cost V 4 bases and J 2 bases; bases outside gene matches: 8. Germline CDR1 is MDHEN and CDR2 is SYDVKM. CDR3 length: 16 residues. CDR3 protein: CASSSPGLAATYEQYF. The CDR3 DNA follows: TGTGCCAGCAGTTCACCCGGACTAGCGGCTACCTACGAGCAGTACTTC.

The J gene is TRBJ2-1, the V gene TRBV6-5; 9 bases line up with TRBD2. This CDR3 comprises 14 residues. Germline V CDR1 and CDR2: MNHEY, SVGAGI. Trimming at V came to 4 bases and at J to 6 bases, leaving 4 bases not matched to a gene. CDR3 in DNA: TGTGCCAGCAGTTCGGGACTAGCAGGCAATGAGCAGTTCTTC. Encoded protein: CASSSGLAGNEQFF.

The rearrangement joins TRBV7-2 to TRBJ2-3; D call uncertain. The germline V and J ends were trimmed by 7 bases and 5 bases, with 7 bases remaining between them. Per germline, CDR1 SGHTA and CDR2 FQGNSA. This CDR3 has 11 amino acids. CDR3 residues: CASTPRDTQYF. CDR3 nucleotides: TGTGCCAGCACCCCCAGAGATACGCAGTATTTT.

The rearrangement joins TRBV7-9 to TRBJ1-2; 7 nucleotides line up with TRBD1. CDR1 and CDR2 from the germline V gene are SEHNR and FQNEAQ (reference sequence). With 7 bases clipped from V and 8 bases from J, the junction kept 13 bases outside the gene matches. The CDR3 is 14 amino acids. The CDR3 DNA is TGTGCCAGCACCCTTAGGGGGCTAGGGGACGGCTACACCTTC. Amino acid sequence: CASTLRGLGDGYTF.

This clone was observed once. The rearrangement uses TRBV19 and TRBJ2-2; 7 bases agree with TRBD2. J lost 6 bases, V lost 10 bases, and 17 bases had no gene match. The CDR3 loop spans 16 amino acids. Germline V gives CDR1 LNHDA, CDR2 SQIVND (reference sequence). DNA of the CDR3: TGTGCCACCAGGAGGGGAAGCGGGGTGGGAGCCGGGGAGCTGTTTTTT. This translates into CATRRGSGVGAGELFF.

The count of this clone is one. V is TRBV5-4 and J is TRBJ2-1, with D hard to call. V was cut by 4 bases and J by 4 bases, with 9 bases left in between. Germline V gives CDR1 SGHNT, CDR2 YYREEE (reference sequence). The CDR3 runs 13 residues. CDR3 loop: CASSPVTYNEQFF. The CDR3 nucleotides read TGTGCCAGCAGCCCCGTGACTTACAATGAGCAGTTCTTC.

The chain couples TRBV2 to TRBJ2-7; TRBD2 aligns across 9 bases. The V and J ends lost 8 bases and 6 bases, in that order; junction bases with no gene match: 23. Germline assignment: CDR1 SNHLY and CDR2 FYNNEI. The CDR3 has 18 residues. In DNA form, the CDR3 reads TGTGCCAGCGGGGGCGGGGACAGTACGGCGGGAGGGCCATTCGAGCAGTACTTC. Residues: CASGGGDSTAGGPFEQYF.

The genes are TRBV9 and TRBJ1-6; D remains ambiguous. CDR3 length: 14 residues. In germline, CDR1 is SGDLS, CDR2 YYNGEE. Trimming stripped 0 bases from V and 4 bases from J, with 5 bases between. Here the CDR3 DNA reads TGTGCCAGCAGCGTAGCCACATATAATTCACCCCTCCACTTT. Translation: CASSVATYNSPLHF.

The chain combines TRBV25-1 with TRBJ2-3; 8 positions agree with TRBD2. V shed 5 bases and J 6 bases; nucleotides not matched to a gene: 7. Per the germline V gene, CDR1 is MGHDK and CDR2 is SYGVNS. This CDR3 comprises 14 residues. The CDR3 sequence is CASSFSGTLDTQYF. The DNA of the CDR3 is TGTGCCAGCAGTTTTAGCGGGACCCTCGATACGCAGTATTTT.

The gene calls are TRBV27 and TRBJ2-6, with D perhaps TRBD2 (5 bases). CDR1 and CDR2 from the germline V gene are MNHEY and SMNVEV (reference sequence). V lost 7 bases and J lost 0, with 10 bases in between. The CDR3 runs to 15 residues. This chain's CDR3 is CASTSGSSGANVLTF. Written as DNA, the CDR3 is TGTGCCAGCACCTCGGGGAGCTCTGGGGCCAACGTCCTGACTTTC.

CDR3 coding DNA: TGTGCCAGCAGGAAAAGCGGGTCAACCTACGAGCAGTACTTC. Its translation is CASRKSGSTYEQYF. This sequence joins TRBV28 and TRBJ2-5; possibly TRBD2 for D (6 bases). Gene TRBJ2-7 matches the end of the DNA better, so the J call may be wrong. The germline gives CDR1 MDHEN, CDR2 SYDVKM. The CDR3 consists of 14 residues.

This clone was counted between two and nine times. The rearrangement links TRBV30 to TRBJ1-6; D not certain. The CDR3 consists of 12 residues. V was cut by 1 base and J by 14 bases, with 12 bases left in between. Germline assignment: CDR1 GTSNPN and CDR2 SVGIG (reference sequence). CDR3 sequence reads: CAWSGLRVTLHF. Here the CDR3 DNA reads TGTGCCTGGAGTGGGTTACGGGTCACCCTCCACTTT. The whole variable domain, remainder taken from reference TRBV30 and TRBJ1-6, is SQTIHQWPATLVQPVGSPLSLECTVEGTSNPNLYWYRQAAGRGLQLLFYSVGIGQISSEVPQNLSASRPQDRQFILSSKKLLLSDSGFYLCAWSGLRVTLHFGNGTRLTVT.